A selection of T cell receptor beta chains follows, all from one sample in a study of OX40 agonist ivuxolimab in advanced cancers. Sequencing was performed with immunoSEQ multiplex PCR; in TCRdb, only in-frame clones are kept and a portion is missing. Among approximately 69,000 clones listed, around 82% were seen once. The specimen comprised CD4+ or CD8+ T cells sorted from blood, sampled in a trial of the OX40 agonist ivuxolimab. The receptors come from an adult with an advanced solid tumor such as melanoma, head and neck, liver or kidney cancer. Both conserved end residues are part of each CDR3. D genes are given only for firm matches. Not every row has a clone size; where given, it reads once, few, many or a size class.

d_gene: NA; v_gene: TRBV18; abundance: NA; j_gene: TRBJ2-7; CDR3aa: CASSPGGHEQYF; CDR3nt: TGTGCCAGCTCACCGGGGGGACACGAGCAGTACTTC
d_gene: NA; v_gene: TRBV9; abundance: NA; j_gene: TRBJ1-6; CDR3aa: CASSGQASSYNSPLHF; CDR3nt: TGTGCCAGCAGCGGACAGGCCAGCTCCTATAATTCACCCCTCCACTTT
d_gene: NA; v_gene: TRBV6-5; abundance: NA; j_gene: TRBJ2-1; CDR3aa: CASSYSLWGSYNEQFF; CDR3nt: TGTGCCAGCAGTTACTCGTTGTGGGGGTCCTACAATGAGCAGTTCTTC
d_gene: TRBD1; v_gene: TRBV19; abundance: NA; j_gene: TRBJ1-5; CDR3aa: CAAGTGFSNQPQHF; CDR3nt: TGTGCCGCCGGGACAGGATTTAGCAATCAGCCCCAGCATTTT
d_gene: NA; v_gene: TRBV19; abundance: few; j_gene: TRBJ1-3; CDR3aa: CASTIETRPGNTIYF; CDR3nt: TGTGCCAGTACTATCGAGACGCGCCCGGGAAACACCATATATTTT
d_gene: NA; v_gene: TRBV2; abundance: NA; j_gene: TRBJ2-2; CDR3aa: CASIRGHGLVDGELFF; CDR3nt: TGTGCCAGCATTAGGGGACATGGGTTAGTGGACGGGGAGCTGTTTTTT
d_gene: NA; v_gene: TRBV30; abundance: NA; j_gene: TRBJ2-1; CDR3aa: CAWSTAGEQFF; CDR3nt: TGTGCCTGGAGTACCGCCGGTGAGCAGTTCTTC
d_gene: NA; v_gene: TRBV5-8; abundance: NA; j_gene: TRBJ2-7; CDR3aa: CASSSRLEGSYEQYF; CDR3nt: TGTGCCAGCAGTTCACGGCTAGAAGGGTCCTACGAGCAGTACTTC
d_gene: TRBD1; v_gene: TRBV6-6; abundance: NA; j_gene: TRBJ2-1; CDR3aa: CASSWDRVADEQFF; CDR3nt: TGTGCCAGCAGTTGGGACAGGGTCGCTGATGAGCAGTTCTTC
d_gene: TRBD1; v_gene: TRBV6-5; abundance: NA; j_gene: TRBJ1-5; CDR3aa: CASTGTVNQPQHF; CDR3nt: TGTGCCAGCACCGGGACAGTCAATCAGCCCCAGCATTTT
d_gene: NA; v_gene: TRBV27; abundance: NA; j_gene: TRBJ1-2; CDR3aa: CASSSPGPSYGYTF; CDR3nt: TGTGCCAGCAGTTCCCCCGGACCGAGCTATGGCTACACCTTC
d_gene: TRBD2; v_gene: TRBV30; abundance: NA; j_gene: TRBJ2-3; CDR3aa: CAWSVGGGAGDTQYF; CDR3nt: TGTGCCTGGAGTGTGGGCGGGGGGGCAGGCGATACGCAGTATTTT
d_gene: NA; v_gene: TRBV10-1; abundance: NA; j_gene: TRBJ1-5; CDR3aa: CASSGPTIGNQPQHF; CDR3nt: TGCGCCAGCAGCGGCCCGACAATAGGCAATCAGCCCCAGCATTTT
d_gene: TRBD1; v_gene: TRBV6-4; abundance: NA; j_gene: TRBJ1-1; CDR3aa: CASSAGTGPAEAFF; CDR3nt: TGTGCCAGCAGTGCAGGGACAGGGCCCGCTGAAGCTTTCTTT
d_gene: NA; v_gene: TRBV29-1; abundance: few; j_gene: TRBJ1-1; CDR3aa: CSAKATTEAFF; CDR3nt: TGCAGCGCTAAGGCCACCACTGAAGCTTTCTTT
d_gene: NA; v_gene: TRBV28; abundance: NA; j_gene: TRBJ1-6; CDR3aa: CASSLTGGAQAGSPLHF; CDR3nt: TGTGCCAGCAGTTTAACGGGGGGGGCGCAGGCAGGTTCACCCCTCCACTTT
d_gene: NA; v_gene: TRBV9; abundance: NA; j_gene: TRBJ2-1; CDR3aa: CASSAGQYNEQFF; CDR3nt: TGTGCCAGCAGCGCCGGACAGTACAATGAGCAGTTCTTC
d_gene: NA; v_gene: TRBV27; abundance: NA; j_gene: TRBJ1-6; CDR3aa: CASSLFGPRESPLHF; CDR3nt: TGTGCCAGCAGTTTATTCGGTCCCCGGGAGTCACCCCTCCACTTT
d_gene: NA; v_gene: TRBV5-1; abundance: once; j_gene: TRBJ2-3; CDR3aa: CASSPTYSDTQYF; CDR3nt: TGCGCCAGCAGCCCTACATATTCAGATACGCAGTATTTT
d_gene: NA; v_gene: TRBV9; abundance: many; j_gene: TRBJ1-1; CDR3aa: CASSLSGNTEAFF; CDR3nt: TGTGCCAGCAGCCTTTCAGGCAACACTGAAGCTTTCTTT
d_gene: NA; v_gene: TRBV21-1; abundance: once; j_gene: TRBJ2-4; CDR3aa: CASSLGGRGKNIQYF; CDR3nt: TGTGCCAGCAGCCTTGGGGGAAGGGGCAAAAACATTCAGTACTTC
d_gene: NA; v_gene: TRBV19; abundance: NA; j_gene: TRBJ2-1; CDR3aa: CASSIGRGVYNEQFF; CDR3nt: TGTGCCAGTAGTATCGGCAGGGGGGTTTACAATGAGCAGTTCTTC
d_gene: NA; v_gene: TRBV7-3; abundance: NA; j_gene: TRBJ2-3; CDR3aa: CASSPGPPADTQYF; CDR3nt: TGTGCCAGCAGCCCGGGGCCCCCAGCAGATACGCAGTATTTT
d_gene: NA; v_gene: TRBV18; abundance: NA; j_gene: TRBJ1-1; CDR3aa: CASSPPIQGPNTEAFF; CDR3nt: TGTGCCAGCTCACCACCTATACAGGGCCCGAACACTGAAGCTTTCTTT
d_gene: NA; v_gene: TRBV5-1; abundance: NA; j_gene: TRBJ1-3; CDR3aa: CASSVGASGNTIYF; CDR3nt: TGCGCCAGCAGCGTTGGGGCGTCCGGAAACACCATATATTTT
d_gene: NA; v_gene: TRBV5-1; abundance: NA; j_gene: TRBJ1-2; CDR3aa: CASTPTGNGYGYTF; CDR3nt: TGCGCCAGCACCCCCACCGGGAATGGCTATGGCTACACCTTC
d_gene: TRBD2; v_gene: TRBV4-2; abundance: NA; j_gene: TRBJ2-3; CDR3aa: CASSQAGTSGTDTQYF; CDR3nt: TGTGCCAGCAGCCAGGCCGGGACTAGCGGCACAGATACGCAGTATTTT
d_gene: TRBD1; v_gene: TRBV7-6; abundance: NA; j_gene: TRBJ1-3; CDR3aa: CASSLVQGGGNTIYF; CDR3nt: TGTGCCAGCAGCTTAGTACAGGGGGGCGGAAACACCATATATTTT
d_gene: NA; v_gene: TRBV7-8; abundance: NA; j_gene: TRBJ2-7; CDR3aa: CASSLLGGGSHEQYF; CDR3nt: TGTGCCAGCAGCCTCCTAGGGGGGGGGTCCCACGAGCAGTACTTC
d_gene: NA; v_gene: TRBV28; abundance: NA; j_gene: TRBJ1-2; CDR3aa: CASVLGVTHYGYTF; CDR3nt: TGTGCCAGCGTCCTGGGGGTAACGCACTATGGCTACACCTTC
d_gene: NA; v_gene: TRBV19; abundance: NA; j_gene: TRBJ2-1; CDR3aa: CASRPAGSSYNEQFF; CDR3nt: TGTGCCAGTCGCCCGGCAGGGAGCTCCTACAATGAGCAGTTCTTC
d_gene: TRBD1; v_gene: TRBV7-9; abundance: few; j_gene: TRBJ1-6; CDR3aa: CASRSGGDNSPLHF; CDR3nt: TGTGCCAGCAGATCAGGGGGAGATAATTCACCCCTCCACTTT
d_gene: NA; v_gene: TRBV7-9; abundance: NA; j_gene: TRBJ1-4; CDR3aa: CASRSQTNMGEKLFF; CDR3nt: TGTGCCAGCAGGAGTCAAACCAACATGGGTGAAAAACTGTTTTTT
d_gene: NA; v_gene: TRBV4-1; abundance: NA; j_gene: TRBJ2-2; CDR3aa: CASSQPLWTADTGELFF; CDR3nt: TGCGCCAGCAGCCAGCCGCTGTGGACAGCCGACACCGGGGAGCTGTTTTTT
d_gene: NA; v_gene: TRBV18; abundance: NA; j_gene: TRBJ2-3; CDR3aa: CASSHLDTDTQYF; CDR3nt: TGTGCCAGCTCACACCTAGACACAGATACGCAGTATTTT
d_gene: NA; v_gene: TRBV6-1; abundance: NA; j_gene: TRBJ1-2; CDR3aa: CASSVIVYGYTF; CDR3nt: TGTGCCAGCAGTGTTATCGTCTATGGCTACACCTTC
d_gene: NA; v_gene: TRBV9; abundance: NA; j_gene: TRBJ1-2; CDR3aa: CASSVGPWGNDGYTF; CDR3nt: TGTGCCAGCAGCGTAGGTCCGTGGGGAAACGATGGCTACACCTTC
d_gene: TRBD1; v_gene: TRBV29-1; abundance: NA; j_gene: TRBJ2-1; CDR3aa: CSFSGTGGYNEQFF; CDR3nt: TGCAGCTTTTCCGGGACAGGGGGATACAATGAGCAGTTCTTC
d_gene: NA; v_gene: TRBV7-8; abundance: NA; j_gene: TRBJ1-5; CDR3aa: CASSPEGWGEKPQHF; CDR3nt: TGTGCCAGCAGCCCCGAGGGTTGGGGAGAGAAGCCCCAGCATTTT
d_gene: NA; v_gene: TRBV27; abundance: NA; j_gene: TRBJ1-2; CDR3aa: CASSLRGDARSGTF; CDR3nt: TGTGCCAGCAGTTTAAGGGGGGACGCTCGATCGGGCACCTTC
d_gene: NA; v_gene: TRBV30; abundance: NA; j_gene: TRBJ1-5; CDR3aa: CAWSDDRNQPQHF; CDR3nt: TGTGCCTGGAGTGACGACAGGAATCAGCCCCAGCATTTT
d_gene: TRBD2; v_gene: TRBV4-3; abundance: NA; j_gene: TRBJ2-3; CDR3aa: CASSRGTSGTDTQYF; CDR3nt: TGCGCCAGCAGCCGTGGGACTAGTGGCACAGATACGCAGTATTTT
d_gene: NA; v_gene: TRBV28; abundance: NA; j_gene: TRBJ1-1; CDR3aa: CASRTFGAAQNTEAFF; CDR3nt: TGTGCCAGCAGGACATTTGGGGCAGCACAGAACACTGAAGCTTTCTTT
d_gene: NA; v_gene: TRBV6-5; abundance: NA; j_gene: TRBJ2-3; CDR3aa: CASSYNQGRTDTQYF; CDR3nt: TGTGCCAGCAGTTACAATCAGGGGAGGACAGATACGCAGTATTTT
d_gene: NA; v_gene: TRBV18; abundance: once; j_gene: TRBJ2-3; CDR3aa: CASSLKSTDTQYF; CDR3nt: TGTGCCAGCTCGCTGAAGAGCACAGATACGCAGTATTTT
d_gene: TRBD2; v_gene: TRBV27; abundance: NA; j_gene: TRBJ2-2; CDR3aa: CASSLSPRTSGRGFGTGELFF; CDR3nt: TGTGCCAGCAGTTTATCCCCAAGGACTAGCGGGAGAGGGTTCGGGACCGGGGAGCTGTTTTTT
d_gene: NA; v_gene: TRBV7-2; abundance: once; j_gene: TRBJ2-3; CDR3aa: CASSQILQGWGQYF; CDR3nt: TGTGCCAGCAGCCAAATCTTACAGGGCTGGGGGCAGTATTTT
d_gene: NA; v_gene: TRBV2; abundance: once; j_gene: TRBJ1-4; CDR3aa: CASTAQDRSNEKLFF; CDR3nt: TGTGCCAGCACTGCCCAAGACAGGAGTAATGAAAAACTGTTTTTT
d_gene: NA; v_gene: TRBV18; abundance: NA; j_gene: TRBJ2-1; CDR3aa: CASSPWTANEQFF; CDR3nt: TGTGCCAGCTCACCATGGACAGCGAATGAGCAGTTCTTC
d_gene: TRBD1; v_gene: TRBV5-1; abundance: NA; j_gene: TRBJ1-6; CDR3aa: CASSLTGAALNSPLHF; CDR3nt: TGCGCCAGCAGCTTAACAGGGGCCGCGCTTAATTCACCCCTCCACTTT
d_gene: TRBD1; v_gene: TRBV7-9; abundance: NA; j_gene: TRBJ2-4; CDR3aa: CASSDRDRGKNIQYF; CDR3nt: TGTGCCAGCAGCGACCGGGACAGGGGAAAAAACATTCAGTACTTC
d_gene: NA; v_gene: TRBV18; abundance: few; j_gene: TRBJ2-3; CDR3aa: CASSPSITDTQYF; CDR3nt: TGTGCCAGCTCACCTTCTATTACAGATACGCAGTATTTT